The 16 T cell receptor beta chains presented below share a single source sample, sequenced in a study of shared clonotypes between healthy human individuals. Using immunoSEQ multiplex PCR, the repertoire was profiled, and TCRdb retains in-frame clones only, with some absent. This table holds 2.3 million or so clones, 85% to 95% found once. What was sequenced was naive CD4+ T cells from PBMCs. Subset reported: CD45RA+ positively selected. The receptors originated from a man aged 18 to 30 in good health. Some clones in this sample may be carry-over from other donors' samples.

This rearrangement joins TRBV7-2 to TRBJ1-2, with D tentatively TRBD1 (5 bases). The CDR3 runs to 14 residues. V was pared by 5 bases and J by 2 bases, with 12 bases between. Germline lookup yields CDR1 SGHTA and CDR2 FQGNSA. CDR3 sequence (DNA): TGTGCCAGCAGCCCTTGGGGGGACAACTATGGCTACACCTTC. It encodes CASSPWGDNYGYTF.

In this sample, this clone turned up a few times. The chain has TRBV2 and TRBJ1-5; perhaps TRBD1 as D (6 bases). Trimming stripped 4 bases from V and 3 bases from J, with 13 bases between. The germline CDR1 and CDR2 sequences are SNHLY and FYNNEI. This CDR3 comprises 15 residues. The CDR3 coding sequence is TGTGCCAGCAGTGCAGGGGCGCGGGACAATCAGCCCCAGCATTTT. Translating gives CASSAGARDNQPQHF.

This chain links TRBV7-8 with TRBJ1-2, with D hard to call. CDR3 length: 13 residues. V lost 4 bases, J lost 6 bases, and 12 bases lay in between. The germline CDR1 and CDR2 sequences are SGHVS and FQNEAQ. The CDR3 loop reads CASSYGLVNGYTF. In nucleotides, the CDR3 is TGTGCCAGCAGCTACGGACTGGTAAATGGCTACACCTTC. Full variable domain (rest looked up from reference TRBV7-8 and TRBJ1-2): GAGVSQSPRYKVAKRGQDVALRCDPISGHVSLFWYQQALGQGPEFLTYFQNEAQLDKSGLPSDRFFAERPEGSVSTLKIQRTQQEDSAVYLCASSYGLVNGYTFGSGTRLTVV.

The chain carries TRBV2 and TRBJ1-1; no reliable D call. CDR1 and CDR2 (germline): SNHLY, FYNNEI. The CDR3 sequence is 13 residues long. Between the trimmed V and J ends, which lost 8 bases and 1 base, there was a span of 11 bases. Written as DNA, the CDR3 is TGTGCCAGCGTCCGGACGGGGAACACTGAAGCTTTCTTT. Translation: CASVRTGNTEAFF.

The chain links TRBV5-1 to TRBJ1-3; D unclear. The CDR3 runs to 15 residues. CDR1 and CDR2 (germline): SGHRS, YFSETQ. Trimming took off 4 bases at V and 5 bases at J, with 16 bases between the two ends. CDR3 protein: CASSTGTPARNTIYF. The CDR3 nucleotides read TGCGCCAGCAGCACCGGTACACCCGCTAGAAACACCATATATTTT.

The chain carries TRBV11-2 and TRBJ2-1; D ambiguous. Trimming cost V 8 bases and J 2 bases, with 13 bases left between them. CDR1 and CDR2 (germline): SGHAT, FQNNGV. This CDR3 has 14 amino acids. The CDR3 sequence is CASQGQRTYNEQFF. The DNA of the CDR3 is TGTGCCAGCCAAGGTCAGAGAACCTACAATGAGCAGTTCTTC. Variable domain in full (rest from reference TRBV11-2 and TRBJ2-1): EAGVAQSPRYKIIEKRQSVAFWCNPISGHATLYWYQQILGQGPKLLIQFQNNGVVDDSQLPKDRFSAERLKGVDSTLKIQPAKLEDSAVYLCASQGQRTYNEQFFGPGTRLTVL.

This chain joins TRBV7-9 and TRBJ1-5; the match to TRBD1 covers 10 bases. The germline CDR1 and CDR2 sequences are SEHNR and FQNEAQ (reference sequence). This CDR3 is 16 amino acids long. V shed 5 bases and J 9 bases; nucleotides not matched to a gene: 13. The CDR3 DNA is TGTGCCAGCAGCCCTTGGACAGGGGGGGAGAATTGGCCCCAGCATTTT. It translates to CASSPWTGGENWPQHF. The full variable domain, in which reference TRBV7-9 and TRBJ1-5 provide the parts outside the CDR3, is DTGVSQNPRHKITKRGQNVTFRCDPISEHNRLYWYRQTLGQGPEFLTYFQNEAQLEKSRLLSDRFSAERPKGSFSTLEIQRTEQGDSAMYLCASSPWTGGENWPQHFGDGTRLSIL.

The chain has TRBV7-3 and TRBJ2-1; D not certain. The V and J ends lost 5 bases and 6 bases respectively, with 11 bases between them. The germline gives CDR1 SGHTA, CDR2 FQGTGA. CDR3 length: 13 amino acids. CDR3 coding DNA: TGTGCCAGCAGCCGTACCGGTGCCAATGAGCAGTTCTTC. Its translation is CASSRTGANEQFF.

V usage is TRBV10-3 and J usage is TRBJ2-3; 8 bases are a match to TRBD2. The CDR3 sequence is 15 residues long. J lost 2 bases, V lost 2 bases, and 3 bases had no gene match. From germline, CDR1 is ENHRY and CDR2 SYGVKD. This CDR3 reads CAISERSGVTDTQYF. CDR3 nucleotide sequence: TGTGCCATCAGTGAGCGTAGCGGGGTCACAGATACGCAGTATTTT.

As DNA, the CDR3 is TGTGCCAGCACTCGGAGGGTTAACTATGGCTACACCTTC. Translation: CASTRRVNYGYTF. The rearrangement joins TRBV5-6 to TRBJ1-2; D is unclear. The V end lost 6 bases, the J end lost 1 base, and 10 bases lay between the germline ends. The CDR3 is 13 amino acids. Germline V gene sequence: CDR1 SGHDT, CDR2 YYEEEE. Based on the CDR3 plus reference TRBV5-6 and TRBJ1-2, the full variable domain is DAGVTQSPTHLIKTRGQQVTLRCSPKSGHDTVSWYQQALGQGPQFIFQYYEEEERQRGNFPDRFSGHQFPNYSSELNVNALLLGDSALYLCASTRRVNYGYTFGSGTRLTVV.

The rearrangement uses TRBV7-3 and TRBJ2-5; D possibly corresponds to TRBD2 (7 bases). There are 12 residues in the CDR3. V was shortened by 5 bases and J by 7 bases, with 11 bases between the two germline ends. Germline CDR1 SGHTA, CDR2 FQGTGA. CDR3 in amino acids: CASSPRGGTQYF. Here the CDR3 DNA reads TGTGCCAGCAGCCCAAGGGGGGGGACCCAGTACTTC.

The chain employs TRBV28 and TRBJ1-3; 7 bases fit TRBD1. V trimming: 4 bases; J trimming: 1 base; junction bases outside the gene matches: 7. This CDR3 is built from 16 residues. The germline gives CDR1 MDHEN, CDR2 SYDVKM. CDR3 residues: CASSYLGQRSGNTIYF. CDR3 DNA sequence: TGTGCCAGCAGTTATTTGGGACAGCGATCTGGAAACACCATATATTTT.

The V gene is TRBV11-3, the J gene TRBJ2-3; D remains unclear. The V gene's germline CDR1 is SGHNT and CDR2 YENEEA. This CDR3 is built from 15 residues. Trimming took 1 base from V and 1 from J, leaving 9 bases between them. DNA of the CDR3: TGTGCCAGCAGCTTAGGTGGCACGGGCACAGATACGCAGTATTTT. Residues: CASSLGGTGTDTQYF.

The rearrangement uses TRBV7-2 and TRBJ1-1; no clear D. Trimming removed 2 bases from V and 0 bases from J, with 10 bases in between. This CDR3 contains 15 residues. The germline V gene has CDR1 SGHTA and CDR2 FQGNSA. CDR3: CASSLLQVLNTEAFF. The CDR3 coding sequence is TGTGCCAGCAGCTTATTGCAGGTGCTGAACACTGAAGCTTTCTTT.

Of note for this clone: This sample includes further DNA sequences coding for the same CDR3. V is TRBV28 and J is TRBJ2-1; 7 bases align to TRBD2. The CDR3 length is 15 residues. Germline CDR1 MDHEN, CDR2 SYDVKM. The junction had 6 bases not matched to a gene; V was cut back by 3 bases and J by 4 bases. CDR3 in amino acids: CASSLGGGSYNEQFF. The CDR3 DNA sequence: TGTGCCAGCAGTTTGGGCGGGGGTTCATACAATGAGCAGTTCTTC.

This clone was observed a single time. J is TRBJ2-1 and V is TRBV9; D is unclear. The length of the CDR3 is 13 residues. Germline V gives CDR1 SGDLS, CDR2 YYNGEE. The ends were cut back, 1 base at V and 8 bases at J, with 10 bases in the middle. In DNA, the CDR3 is TGTGCCAGCAGCGTAATATCCAGCCATGAGCAGTTCTTC. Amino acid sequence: CASSVISSHEQFF.